The 10 T cell receptor beta chains given below trace back to one sample, sequenced in a study of type 1 and type 2 diabetes patients. Genomic DNA was the PCR template. Multiplex PCR with 30 forward and 13 reverse primers amplified the TCR beta CDR3. One entry per CDR3 protein results from TCRdb running MiXCR on the multiplex PCR reads. The table includes fewer than 300,000 distinct CDR3 sequences, around 50% detected once. Sequences were obtained from peripheral blood mononuclear cells (PBMCs). The receptor set was obtained from a young man with type 2 diabetes.

In this sample, this clonotype turned up a few times. The chain uses TRBV20-1 and TRBJ2-7; TRBD2 matches at 9 bases. Germline CDR1 and CDR2: DFQATT and SNEGSKA (reference sequence). V was clipped by 4 bases and J by 2 bases; unmatched bases: 9. The CDR3 spans 15 residues. The CDR3 coding sequence is TGCAGTGCTAACCCACCTAGCGGGGACACCTACGAGCAGTACTTC. Its protein product is CSANPPSGDTYEQYF.

This clonotype was seen more than once but under ten times. The chain employs TRBV19 and TRBJ2-2, with D perhaps given as TRBD1 or TRBD2 (5 bases each). V was pared by 4 bases and J by 0 bases, with 12 bases between. This CDR3 is 16 amino acids long. Germline values: CDR1 LNHDA, CDR2 SQIVND (reference sequence). The CDR3 DNA reads as TGTGCCAGTAGTACAGGGACGGGCGCGAACACCGGGGAGCTGTTTTTT. Residues: CASSTGTGANTGELFF.

This sequence joins TRBV2 and TRBJ2-5; 11 bases agree with TRBD2. The V gene's germline CDR1 is SNHLY and CDR2 FYNNEI. The CDR3 has 14 amino acids. The V gene end was trimmed by 10 bases and the J gene end by 4 bases; junction bases not matched to a gene: 8. This CDR3 is CATTEGLAGETQYF. The CDR3 DNA sequence: TGTGCCACCACCGAAGGACTAGCGGGAGAGACCCAGTACTTC.

This clonotype showed up just a few times. This rearrangement joins TRBV12-3 or TRBV12-4 to TRBJ2-3; 9 bases are a match to TRBD2. CDR3 length: 14 residues. With V trimmed by 7 bases and J by 5 bases, 7 bases remained unmatched. The CDR3 nucleotides read TGTGCCAGCACTTCGGGCGGGGGGGTAGATACGCAGTATTTT. Translated, it gives CASTSGGGVDTQYF.

The chain uses TRBV7-6 and TRBJ2-1; D is ambiguous. Between the trimmed V and J ends, which lost 0 bases and 5 bases, there was a span of 11 bases. CDR3 size: 15 residues. The germline V gene has CDR1 SGHVS and CDR2 FNYEAQ. CDR3 region: CASSLASLAHNEQFF. The DNA of the CDR3 is TGTGCCAGCAGCTTAGCTAGCCTGGCCCACAATGAGCAGTTCTTC.

This clonotype was seen more than once but under ten times. V and J are TRBV20-1 and TRBJ2-5, with 9 bases aligning to TRBD1. The germline V gene has CDR1 DFQATT and CDR2 SNEGSKA (reference sequence). This CDR3 spans 13 amino acids. V gave up 8 bases and J gave up 4 bases; unmatched junction bases: 8. The DNA for the CDR3 is TGCAGTACCCCACAGGGGGCATCAGAGACCCAGTACTTC. It yields the protein CSTPQGASETQYF.

The chain combines TRBV2 with TRBJ1-1; no clear D gene. Trimming removed 2 bases from V and 4 bases from J, with 8 bases in between. The CDR3 is made up of 13 amino acids. The germline gives CDR1 SNHLY, CDR2 FYNNEI. The CDR3 DNA reads TGTGCCAGCAGTGAATATCCAGGCACTGAAGCTTTCTTT. The encoded protein is CASSEYPGTEAFF.

In its sample, this clonotype was seen many times. The chain employs TRBV19 and TRBJ1-1, with D maybe TRBD1 (6 bases). The germline CDR1 and CDR2 sequences are LNHDA and SQIVND (reference sequence). This CDR3 is 15 amino acids long. Between the trimmed V and J ends, which lost 5 bases and 4 bases, there was a span of 17 bases. The CDR3 here is CASSRTASSGTEAFF. CDR3 in DNA: TGTGCCAGTAGTCGGACAGCGTCATCGGGCACTGAAGCTTTCTTT. The variable domain in full, with the rest retrieved from reference TRBV19 and TRBJ1-1, is DGGITQSPKYLFRKEGQNVTLSCEQNLNHDAMYWYRQDPGQGLRLIYYSQIVNDFQKGDIAEGYSVSREKKESFPLTVTSAQKNPTAFYLCASSRTASSGTEAFFGQGTRLTVV.

Remarks on this clonotype: The junction differs from germline at one of its ends, possibly a read error. J is TRBJ2-5 and V is TRBV25-1, with D unclear. CDR3 size: 13 residues. The V gene's germline CDR1 is MGHDK and CDR2 SYGVNS. The CDR3 DNA reads TGTGCCACCAGTGACCCGGGTCTAGGGACCCAGTACTTC. Encoded protein: CATSDPGLGTQYF.

This clonotype was recorded a few times. The chain has TRBV15 and TRBJ1-5; a weak D match, TRBD1 (5 bases). The CDR3 runs 15 residues. Trimming left V 0 bases short and J 4 bases short, with 10 bases between. CDR1 and CDR2 (germline): LNHNV, YYDKDF (reference sequence). The DNA for the CDR3 is TGTGCCACCAGCAGAGACGCGACAGAGAATCAGCCCCAGCATTTT. This sequence encodes CATSRDATENQPQHF.